These T cell receptor beta chains were read from a single sample in a study of Graves' ophthalmopathy and Graves' hyperthyroidism. Each CDR3 protein gets one entry after TCRdb re-called the multiplex PCR reads with MiXCR. The sample records approximately 540,000 distinct CDR3 sequences, approximately 35% being singletons. The sample was peripheral blood or thyroid tissue (not recorded which). Receptor source: an adult man with Graves' hyperthyroidism. Both conserved end residues are part of each CDR3. A D gene is named only where the DNA matches it firmly. The size of a clone is reported for some rows only, either as once, few or many, or as a class for expanded clones.

j_call v_call d_call clone_size cdr3_nt cdr3_aa
TRBJ1-1 TRBV30 . few TGTGCCTGGAGTGTACGGAGAGCCTATGAAGCTTTCTTT CAWSVRRAYEAFF
TRBJ2-2 TRBV5-1 . many TGCGCCAGCAGCGCCGGACAGACTAACACCGGGGAGCTGTTTTTT CASSAGQTNTGELFF
TRBJ2-7 TRBV10-3 . once TGTGCCATCAGTGAAGCAGGGCAAACCCACTCCTACGAGCAGTACTTC CAISEAGQTHSYEQYF
TRBJ2-7 TRBV2 . . TGTGCCAGCAGTGACCCGGGGTCGGGAAAAGGGGAGCAGTACTTC CASSDPGSGKGEQYF
TRBJ2-2 TRBV19 . few TGTGCCAGTAGTGTGGTGCAGTCGGTTCCCGGGGAGCTGTTTTTT CASSVVQSVPGELFF
TRBJ1-1 TRBV19 . . TGTACCAGTAGCAGGACAGTGAACACTGAAGCTTTCTTT CTSSRTVNTEAFF
TRBJ2-5 TRBV5-1 TRBD1 . TGCGCCAGCAGCACCGGACAGGGTCAAGATACGCAGTACTTC CASSTGQGQDTQYF
TRBJ2-5 TRBV7-3 . . TGTGCCAGCAGCTTAACCCGGGACCGAAAAGAGACCCAGTACTTC CASSLTRDRKETQYF
TRBJ1-1 TRBV20-1 TRBD1 . TGCAGTGCTAGCACAGGGGGCGCTGATGAAGCTTTCTTT CSASTGGADEAFF
TRBJ2-2 TRBV6-5 TRBD2 . TGTGCCAGCAGTCCACCCGGGGGGGACACCGGGGAGCTGTTTTTT CASSPPGGDTGELFF
TRBJ1-2 TRBV29-1 . once TGCAGCGGTGGCCAGGGGTCCGGCGGCTACACCTTC CSGGQGSGGYTF
TRBJ1-2 TRBV20-1 TRBD1 many TGCAGTGCTATCGGGACAGGGGTACCCTTTGGCTATGGCTACACCTTC CSAIGTGVPFGYGYTF
TRBJ1-2 TRBV19 . . TGTGCCAGTAGTATGGGACTCAGCTACACCTTC CASSMGLSYTF
TRBJ2-5 TRBV7-9 TRBD1 many TGTGCCAAGGACAGGCTCCCAGGAGAGACCCAGTACTTC CAKDRLPGETQYF
TRBJ1-1 TRBV5-1 . few TGCGCCAGCAGGAACAGTGTCAACACTGAAGCTTTCTTT CASRNSVNTEAFF
TRBJ1-1 TRBV6-1 TRBD1 many TGTGCCAGCAGAGAGACAGGGGGGAACACTGAAGCTTTCTTT CASRETGGNTEAFF
TRBJ2-2 TRBV7-6 TRBD2 many TGTGCCAGCAGCTTAGGCCCCTCTAGCGGGAGGTTTCCCGGGGAGCTGTTTTTT CASSLGPSSGRFPGELFF
TRBJ2-2 TRBV5-6 . few TGTGCCAGCAGCTTGGGTCCGGCTACCGGGGAGCTGTTTTTT CASSLGPATGELFF
TRBJ1-6 TRBV27 . . TGTGCCAGCAGCGAGATCCCTCAGGGTTATAATTCACCCCTCCACTTT CASSEIPQGYNSPLHF
TRBJ1-1 TRBV6-1 TRBD1 . TGTGCCAGCAGGTTGGACAGGGGGAACACTGAAGCTTTCTTT CASRLDRGNTEAFF
TRBJ1-1 TRBV12-3/TRBV12-4 . many TGTGCCAGCAGCCGATCGGACGGCAGCACTGAAGCTTTCTTT CASSRSDGSTEAFF
TRBJ2-5 TRBV10-3 TRBD1 many TGTGCCATCAGTGCTACGGACAGGGGCGGGGGAGAGACCCAGTACTTC CAISATDRGGGETQYF
TRBJ2-7 TRBV7-9 TRBD1 . TGCGCCAGCAGCCAAGAGGGTTCTCCAGGACAGGTGAGGTACGAGCAGTACTTC CASSQEGSPGQVRYEQYF
TRBJ1-1 TRBV29-1 . few TGCAGCGTTGTTGCCTTCGGAGTCTTTGGTGGCACTGAAGCTTTCTTT CSVVAFGVFGGTEAFF
TRBJ1-5 TRBV12-3/TRBV12-4 . many TGTGCCAGCAGTTTAACGGTTAGCAATCAGCCCCAGCATTTT CASSLTVSNQPQHF
TRBJ1-2 TRBV12-3/TRBV12-4 . . TGTGCCAGCCTAAGAGGGGACTACTATGGCTACACCTTC CASLRGDYYGYTF
TRBJ1-1 TRBV20-1 . many TGCAGTGCTAGAGTGCCCCACACTGAAGCTTTCTTT CSARVPHTEAFF
TRBJ1-2 TRBV11-2 . . TGTGCCAGCAGCGTACAGGCCGGTTATGGCTACACCTTC CASSVQAGYGYTF
TRBJ2-7 TRBV2 . many TGTGCCAGCAGACAGGGTGGAGGCGAGCAGTACTTC CASRQGGGEQYF
TRBJ1-5 TRBV29-1 . many TGCAGCGTTGCGACGGATAGCAATCAGCCCCAGCATTTT CSVATDSNQPQHF
TRBJ1-1 TRBV19 . many TGTGCCAGTATTAACAGGGCGAACACTGAAGCTTTCTTT CASINRANTEAFF
TRBJ2-6 TRBV5-1 . many TGCGCCAGCAGCTCAGGTCTTGGGTCTGGGGCCAACGTCCTGACTTTC CASSSGLGSGANVLTF
TRBJ1-1 TRBV11-2 . many TGTGCCAGCAGCTTAGTCGCGGGCCCATTCCTGGGCACTGAAGCTTTCTTT CASSLVAGPFLGTEAFF
TRBJ2-7 TRBV20-1 . . TGCAGTTCTAACGGGGCAACCTACGAGCAGTACTTC CSSNGATYEQYF
TRBJ2-7 TRBV5-1 . many TGCGCCAGCAGCTGGACGGACCGCTGGGCCTACGAGCAGTACTTC CASSWTDRWAYEQYF
TRBJ1-6 TRBV12-3/TRBV12-4 TRBD1 . TGTGCCAGCAGCTCGTACAGGGGGCATTCACCCCTCCACTTT CASSSYRGHSPLHF
TRBJ2-7 TRBV7-7 TRBD1 . TGTGCTAGCAGCGTCCGGGACAGCTACGAGCAGTACTTC CASSVRDSYEQYF
TRBJ1-4 TRBV6-6 . many TGTGCCAGCAGTGTTCTGGGCGGGGGTGAAAAACTGTTTTTT CASSVLGGGEKLFF
TRBJ1-4 TRBV2 . many TGTGCCAGCAGTTCGCGGGACACTTATAATGAAAAACTGTTTTTT CASSSRDTYNEKLFF
TRBJ2-3 TRBV29-1 . many TGCAGCGTTGATCTCACGGCAGATACGCAGTATTTT CSVDLTADTQYF
TRBJ2-5 TRBV7-2 . many TGTGCCAGCGCTGGTGGGTTGCAAGAGACCCAGTACTTC CASAGGLQETQYF
TRBJ2-2 TRBV5-1 . many TGCGCCAGCAGCTTGGGCCACGGCGGGGAGCTGTTTTTT CASSLGHGGELFF
TRBJ2-7 TRBV11-2 TRBD2 many TGTGCCAGCAGCTTAGCCAGCGGGAGGACCTACGAGCAGTACTTC CASSLASGRTYEQYF
TRBJ1-2 TRBV19 . . TGTGCCAGTAGCCCACGGGACTGGGGAGACTATGGCTACACCTTC CASSPRDWGDYGYTF
TRBJ1-5 TRBV7-2 . . TGTGCCAGCAGCTTATGGGACCAAGGCTACGAGCATTTT CASSLWDQGYEHF
TRBJ2-5 TRBV6-5 TRBD1 few TGTGCCAGCAGTTACCAATGGGTTTCAGGGGGCGCGGAGACCCAGTACTTC CASSYQWVSGGAETQYF